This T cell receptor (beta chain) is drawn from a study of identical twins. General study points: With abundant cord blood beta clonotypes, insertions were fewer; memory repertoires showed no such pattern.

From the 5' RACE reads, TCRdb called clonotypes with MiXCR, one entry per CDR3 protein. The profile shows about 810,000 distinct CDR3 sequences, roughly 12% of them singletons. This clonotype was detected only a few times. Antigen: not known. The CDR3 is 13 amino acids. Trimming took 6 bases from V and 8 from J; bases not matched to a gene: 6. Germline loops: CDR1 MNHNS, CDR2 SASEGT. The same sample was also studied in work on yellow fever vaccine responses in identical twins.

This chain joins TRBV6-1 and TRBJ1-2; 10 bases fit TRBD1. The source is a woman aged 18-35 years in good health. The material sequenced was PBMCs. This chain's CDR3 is CASRVDRGEGYTF. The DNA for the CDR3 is TGTGCCAGCAGAGTGGACAGGGGGGAGGGCTACACCTTC.